This T cell receptor beta chain was documented in a study of T cell repertoires in cytomegalovirus infection. Concerning this clonotype itself: The antigen remains undetermined.

V shed 5 bases, J shed 10 bases, and the junction held 10 bases outside the gene matches. This CDR3 is built from 14 residues. One entry per CDR3 protein, called by TCRdb with MiXCR from the reads. The sample comprises under 450,000 distinct CDR3 sequences, nearly 35% of which are singletons, and about 14% rests with the top ten. The study, taken as a whole, reports: HLA-C-restricted CMV-specific TCR beta clonotypes prevailed in the ex vivo response. There were carriers of CMV plus the relevant HLA, and cumulative public TCR beta family frequency identified them.

This clonotype was sampled from a human donor in good health (CMV status not recorded). Some clones in this sample may be carry-over from other donors' samples. V and J are TRBV12-3 or TRBV12-4 and TRBJ1-2, with TRBD1 identical over 10 bases. The sequences come from cultured PBMCs, collected from culture after CMV antigen stimulation. The CDR3 loop reads CASSPRDRGTTYTF. Here the CDR3 DNA reads TGTGCCAGCAGTCCCCGGGACAGGGGAACCACCTACACCTTC.